The clone carrying this T cell receptor beta chain was counted only a few times. Its specificity is unknown. One entry per CDR3 protein, called by TCRdb with MiXCR from the 5' RACE reads. This table holds 300,000 to 400,000 distinct CDR3 sequences, around 13% found once. The CDR3 length is 15 residues. V lost 3 bases to trimming and J lost 6 bases, with 17 bases between them. Germline assignment: CDR1 LGHNA and CDR2 YSLEER. This sample was taken from a study of T-cell memory formation after mild COVID-19. Across the study: The TCR clusters were mostly specific to one donor.

General study results and limits: A second wave expanding day 15 to 37 was CD4+-biased; contracting clones were balanced. CD4+ contracting clones were mainly CM and EM; CD8+ ones, EMRA.

This clonotype was sampled from a young man who had mild COVID-19 (a few samples of this study predate the infection). Cell type and time point are not known. The V call is TRBV4-3, the J call TRBJ1-1; D is possibly TRBD1 (5 bases). Input material: PBMCs or a T cell subset sorted from them (not recorded which). CDR3 sequence (DNA): TGCGCCAGCAGCCAGGACACCAGGTGGAGGGCTGAAGCTTTCTTT. It is translated as CASSQDTRWRAEAFF.